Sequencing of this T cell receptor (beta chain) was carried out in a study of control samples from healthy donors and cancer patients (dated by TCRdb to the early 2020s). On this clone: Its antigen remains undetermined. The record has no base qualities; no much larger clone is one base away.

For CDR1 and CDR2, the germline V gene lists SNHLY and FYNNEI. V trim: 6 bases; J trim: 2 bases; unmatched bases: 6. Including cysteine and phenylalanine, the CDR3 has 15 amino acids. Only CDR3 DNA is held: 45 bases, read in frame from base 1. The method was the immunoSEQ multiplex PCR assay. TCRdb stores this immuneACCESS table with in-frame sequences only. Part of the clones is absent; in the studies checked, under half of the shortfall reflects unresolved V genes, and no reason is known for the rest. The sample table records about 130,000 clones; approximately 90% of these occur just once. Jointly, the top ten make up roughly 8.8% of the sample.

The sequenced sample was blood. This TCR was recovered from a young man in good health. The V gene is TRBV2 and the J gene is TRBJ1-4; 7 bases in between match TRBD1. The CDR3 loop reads CASSRDRATNEKLFF. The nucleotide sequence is TGTGCCAGCAGCCGAGACAGGGCGACTAATGAAAAACTGTTTTTT.